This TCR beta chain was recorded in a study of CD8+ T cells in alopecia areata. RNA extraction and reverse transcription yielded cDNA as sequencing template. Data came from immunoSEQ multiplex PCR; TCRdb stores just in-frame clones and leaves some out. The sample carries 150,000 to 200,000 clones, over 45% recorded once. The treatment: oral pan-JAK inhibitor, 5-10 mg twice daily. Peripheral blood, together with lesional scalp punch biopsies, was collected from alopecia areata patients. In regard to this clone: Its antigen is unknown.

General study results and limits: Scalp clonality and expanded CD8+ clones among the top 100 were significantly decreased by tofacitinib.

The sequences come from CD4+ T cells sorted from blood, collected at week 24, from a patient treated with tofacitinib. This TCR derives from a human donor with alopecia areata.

CDR3 loop: CASSPHRETSAEQYF. In nucleotides, the CDR3 is TGTGCCAGCTCACCACACAGGGAAACCTCCGCCGAGCAGTACTTC. J is TRBJ2-7 and V is TRBV18; tentatively, D is TRBD1 (6 bases). The CDR3 loop spans 15 amino acids. The V gene lost 1 base and the J gene lost 6 bases, with 16 bases spanning the gap. Germline CDR1 KGHSH, CDR2 LQKENI. Supplemented by reference TRBV18 and TRBJ2-7, the full variable domain reads NAGVMQNPRHLVRRRGQEARLRCSPMKGHSHVYWYRQLPEEGLKFMVYLQKENIIDESGMPKERFSAEFPKEGPSILRIQQVVRGDSAAYFCASSPHRETSAEQYFGPGTRLTVT.